This T cell receptor beta chain was documented in a study of blood T cells in healthy people across ages (dated by TCRdb to the mid-2010s). Looking at the study overall: Template switching captured roughly one uniquely barcoded TCR beta cDNA molecule per two T cells in model experiments. For two donors (one aged 18 to 29 and one aged 80 or older), the study analyzed two additional independent replicas of 1 million unique cDNA reads from the same blood draw. Age-related changes in TCR beta repertoire diversity were measured in the study by deep sequencing normalized with unique cDNA molecular identifiers. Four age groups were formed from the donors: young (average roughly 16 years), middle-aged (approximately 39), aged (approximately 60) and long-lived (approximately 78). To avoid experimental bias, donors of different ages were distributed randomly across sequencing lanes.

The approximately 39 donors, aged roughly 6 to 95 years, were systemically healthy Caucasian individuals from Russia. Each donor gave about 9.7 milliliters of peripheral blood, drawn into EDTA-treated Vacutainer tubes. Ficoll-Paque density-gradient centrifugation was used to isolate PBMCs, with at least 6.5 million per sample. Total RNA was extracted from PBMCs with Trizol reagent, with at least 6 micrograms obtained per sample. For every donor, an aliquot of PBMCs went through flow cytometry to measure the percentages of naive CD45RAhigh/CD27high T cells. This clonotype was counted a few times. No cognate antigen has been identified for it. Base qualities are not at hand, and no much larger clone is one base apart. The paper's findings and limits, for the study overall: Estimates of total diversity based on one million sequenced T cells were regarded as lower bounds and as underestimates. The percentage of naive T cells measured by flow cytometry correlated strongly with observed TCR beta diversity. Since profiling was done on bulk unsorted PBMCs, naive and antigen-experienced compartments could not be conclusively compared. Donor CMV infection status was unknown, potentially confounding age-related changes in expanded clonotypes. Compared with the aged group, the long-lived group had more naive CD4+ T cells, fewer expanded clones and increased TCR diversity, a pattern suggesting age selection. As age increased, observed TCR beta diversity per million T cells dropped in a roughly linear way, and a significant reduction was already evident by age 40.

Library preparation was by 5' RACE. TCRdb records Illumina HiSeq 2500 as the sequencer. A second PCR of roughly 7 to 11 cycles was run with a J-beta primer mix and a sample-barcoded 5' primer. Each TCR beta cDNA molecule received a unique molecular identifier from a template-switch 5' adaptor carrying 12 random nucleotides. Each sample yielded at least 2.5 million CDR3-containing paired-end reads. First-strand cDNA synthesis was performed from all RNA using the Mint cDNA synthesis kit, with priming by a TRBC-specific oligonucleotide. Following uracil-DNA glycosylase treatment, all cDNA underwent a first 18-cycle PCR with the universal primers M1SS and BC2_uni_R. In the source study's methods: Normalization of each sample was performed by random selection of 1 million high-quality reads, each carrying a distinct molecular identifier. Instead of being binned into consensus sequences, reads that shared molecular identifiers were thrown out. CDR3 identification, clonotype clustering and error correction used MiTCR with a Q25 quality threshold and the strictest error-elimination algorithm. A nonparametric unseen species model with Euler transformation was used to estimate lower-bound total TCR beta diversity. TCRdb's own reprocessing of the public reads used fastp at Q25 and MiXCR and kept productive beta chains. CDR3 protein sequences are deduplicated, and each keeps its most common genes and DNA. TCRdb's processing, not the authors' own work, is the source of the V and J calls. Counted in this sample were some 670,000 distinct CDR3 sequences; roughly half of them appeared once. Less than 15% of the sample is in the top ten clones.

V and J lose 6 bases and 5 bases, and a span of 11 bases separates them. Looking up the germline V gene yields CDR1 SNHLY and CDR2 FYNNEI. Including the terminal cysteine and phenylalanine, the CDR3 comprises 14 residues. CDR3 DNA is the only sequence kept; it has 42 bases, read in frame from the first base. The sequence is built from TRBV2 and TRBJ2-6; the D gene lacks a confident call. The clonotype originates from a woman aged 80 or over in good health. Specimen: blood. The sequenced DNA is TGTGCCAGCAGGGAGTCCCCCAGGGCCAACGTCCTGACTTTC. Its coded protein is CASRESPRANVLTF.